Following are 15 T cell receptor beta chains from one sample sequenced in a study of blood T cell repertoires in COVID-19. Sequenced by immunoSEQ multiplex PCR; TCRdb stores in-frame clones only, minus some. The sample includes roughly 330,000 clones, around 80% of them seen just once. The sample comprised peripheral blood. The receptors stem from a woman between 45 and 60 years old with acute or convalescent COVID-19.

This clone was recorded a few times. J is TRBJ2-1 and V is TRBV4-1; D possibly corresponds to TRBD2 (5 bases). Germline V gene data show CDR1 as MGHRA and CDR2 as YSYEKL. The CDR3 covers 17 residues. V was cut by 6 bases and J by 3 bases, with 21 bases left in between. The CDR3 sequence: CASRPSRASQDYNEQFF. The DNA for the CDR3 is TGCGCCAGCAGGCCCTCCAGAGCTAGCCAAGACTACAATGAGCAGTTCTTC.

The chain combines TRBV7-2 with TRBJ1-4, with 10 bases aligning to TRBD1. Germline V lookup: CDR1 SGHTA, CDR2 FQGNSA. Unmatched junction bases numbered 4, after V lost 3 bases and J lost 6 bases. The CDR3 runs to 15 residues. DNA for the CDR3: TGTGCCAGCAGCTTCGCCGGGACAGGGGATGAAAAACTGTTTTTT. This gives the protein CASSFAGTGDEKLFF.

V and J are TRBV7-9 and TRBJ2-7; D is possibly TRBD2 (6 bases). The CDR3 sequence is 14 residues long. Germline CDR1 SEHNR, CDR2 FQNEAQ (reference sequence). The V and J ends lost 8 bases and 1 base respectively, with 15 bases between them. The DNA of the CDR3 is TGTGCCAGCGCTTGGGCGGGGTCATCCTACGAGCAGTACTTC. It is translated as CASAWAGSSYEQYF.

There are a few counts of this clone. The chain joins TRBV5-1 to TRBJ1-2, with 8 bases matching TRBD1. V lost 2 bases and J lost 4; bases outside the gene matches: 1. Germline-derived CDR1 and CDR2 are SGHRS and YFSETQ. The CDR3 extends over 13 amino acids. CDR3 loop: CASSFDRGYGYTF. In nucleotides, the CDR3 is TGCGCCAGCAGCTTTGACAGGGGCTATGGCTACACCTTC.

V and J are TRBV5-1 and TRBJ2-3, with D possibly TRBD1 on 6 matching bases. CDR3 size: 15 residues. V was cut by 3 bases and J by 0 bases, with 11 bases left in between. Germline V gives CDR1 SGHRS, CDR2 YFSETQ. CDR3 nucleotides: TGCGCCAGCAGCTGGGGGACACCTAGCACAGATACGCAGTATTTT. Translation gives CASSWGTPSTDTQYF.

V usage is TRBV7-2 and J usage is TRBJ1-1; D is undetermined. V was clipped by 1 base and J by 1 base, with 7 bases between them. Germline values: CDR1 SGHTA, CDR2 FQGNSA. This CDR3 has 14 residues. This CDR3 reads CASSLVAPNTEAFF. In nucleotides, the CDR3 is TGTGCCAGCAGCTTAGTGGCCCCGAACACTGAAGCTTTCTTT. Combining the CDR3 with reference TRBV7-2 and TRBJ1-1 gives the whole variable domain GAGVSQSPSNKVTEKGKDVELRCDPISGHTALYWYRQSLGQGLEFLIYFQGNSAPDKSGLPSDRFSAERTGGSVSTLTIQRTQQEDSAVYLCASSLVAPNTEAFFGQGTRLTVV.

V gene TRBV3-1 (or the pseudogene TRBV3-2) combines with J gene TRBJ1-5; weak D call: TRBD1 (5 bases). V dropped 1 base and J dropped 5 bases, with 18 bases sitting between them. The V gene's germline CDR1 is LGHDT and CDR2 YNNKEL (reference sequence). The CDR3 runs 17 residues. The CDR3 DNA follows: TGTGCCAGCAGCCAAGGGGGCCCTACCATCGTCCATCAGCCCCAGCATTTT. Translated: CASSQGGPTIVHQPQHF.

In this sample, this clone turned up a few times. The V gene is TRBV19, the J gene TRBJ2-1, with TRBD1 matching 8 bases. This CDR3 is built from 12 residues. V shed 8 bases, J shed 6 bases, and the junction held 3 bases outside the gene matches. Germline V CDR1 and CDR2: LNHDA, SQIVND (reference sequence). The CDR3 region has the DNA TGTGCCAGTGGACAGGGTATCAATGAGCAGTTCTTC. It specifies CASGQGINEQFF.

CDR3 protein: CASSWERNTEAFF. CDR3 coding DNA: TGCGCCAGCAGCTGGGAGAGGAACACTGAAGCTTTCTTT. This rearrangement joins TRBV5-1 to TRBJ1-1; D remains ambiguous. This CDR3 has 13 residues. Deletions cut 3 bases from V and 1 base from J, with 7 bases between. Germline values: CDR1 SGHRS, CDR2 YFSETQ.

The chain recombines TRBV29-1 with TRBJ2-1; D perhaps matches TRBD2 (6 bases). The CDR3 is 16 amino acids. The germline V gene has CDR1 SQVTM and CDR2 ANQGSEA. V was trimmed by 0 bases and J by 0 bases, leaving 12 bases between them. This CDR3 is CSVEDGTANSYNEQFF. CDR3 bases: TGCAGCGTTGAAGATGGGACTGCCAACTCCTACAATGAGCAGTTCTTC.

The genes are TRBV6-2 or TRBV6-3 and TRBJ1-5, with D unresolved. CDR3 length: 13 amino acids. Germline values: CDR1 MNHEY, CDR2 SVGEGT. The V and J ends lost 4 bases and 5 bases respectively, with 9 bases between them. As DNA, the CDR3 is TGTGCCAGCAGTTCTAAATCCGATCAGCCCCAGCATTTT. This codes for CASSSKSDQPQHF.

J is TRBJ1-2 and V is TRBV29-1, with D possibly matching TRBD1 (5 bases). The CDR3 sequence is 11 residues long. V was cut by 3 bases and J by 11 bases, with 13 bases left in between. Germline CDR1 is SQVTM and CDR2 is ANQGSEA. The DNA of the CDR3 is TGCAGCGTTGAGCTCGGCAGGGTGTACACCTTC. Translating gives CSVELGRVYTF.

The chain has TRBV4-3 and TRBJ2-1; the D is unclear. The germline gives CDR1 LGHNA, CDR2 YSLEER. The CDR3 extends over 11 amino acids. Deletions cut 8 bases from V and 9 bases from J, with 11 bases between. CDR3: CASSQPGEQFF. CDR3 bases: TGCGCCAGCTCGCAGCCGGGTGAGCAGTTCTTC.

As DNA, the CDR3 is TGTGCCAGCAGCCTTGAATGGCCTTACAATGAGCAGTTCTTC. This translates into CASSLEWPYNEQFF. V gene TRBV11-2 combines with J gene TRBJ2-1; D is undetermined. The germline V gene encodes CDR1 SGHAT and CDR2 FQNNGV. The CDR3 spans 14 residues. V shed 5 bases and J shed 4 bases, with 12 bases lying between them. The full variable domain, in which reference TRBV11-2 and TRBJ2-1 provide the parts outside the CDR3, is EAGVAQSPRYKIIEKRQSVAFWCNPISGHATLYWYQQILGQGPKLLIQFQNNGVVDDSQLPKDRFSAERLKGVDSTLKIQPAKLEDSAVYLCASSLEWPYNEQFFGPGTRLTVL.

The J gene is TRBJ1-3, the V gene TRBV3-1 (or the pseudogene TRBV3-2); tentatively, D is TRBD1 (5 bases). Trimming removed 4 bases at V and 2 bases at J, with 18 bases between. Germline V gene lookup returns CDR1 LGHDT and CDR2 YNNKEL (reference sequence). This CDR3 contains 17 residues. The CDR3 nucleotides read TGTGCCAGCAGCCTCCTCCAGGGAAGGGCAACTGGAAACACCATATATTTT. Its translation: CASSLLQGRATGNTIYF.